This T cell receptor (beta chain) comes out of a study of regulatory T cells in long-lasting Graves disease. Regarding the study as a whole: Fewer public clonotypes were shared by new patients (around 970) than by persistent patients (roughly 2,500). Persistent-disease Graves' patients showed less TCR diversity than new cases.

CDR3-region Arm-PCR and iRepertoire HTBI primers produced the TCR beta libraries. How the authors handled the data: Detected in the samples were about 58 TRBV and around 15 TRBJ segments. MiXCR, applied by TCRdb to the multiplex PCR reads, yields one record per CDR3 protein. It is TCRdb's table, rather than the study itself, that gives the V and J calls and clone size. Of over 350,000 distinct CDR3 sequences listed, about 20% are singletons. A note on this clonotype: The antigen is not known. A read error is possible here, since a much larger clone lies one base away.

Time point here: persistent/refractory GD, antithyroid drugs over 5 years with positive TRAb. RNA extracted from PBMCs served as the sequencing template. Diagnosing Graves' disease relied on the American Thyroid Association guidelines. Germline assignment: CDR1 SGHAT and CDR2 FQDESV (reference sequence). The CDR3 is 15 residues long. The sequencing here drew on peripheral blood mononuclear cells (PBMCs), taken when the disease was refractory, from a patient treated with antithyroid drugs. This TCR was sampled from a female donor with Graves disease. The genes are TRBV11-1 and TRBJ1-1; D is unresolved. CDR3 residues: CANSLRIGPIAEAFF. CDR3 DNA: TGTGCCAACAGCTTAAGAATCGGGCCAATCGCTGAAGCTTTCTTT.